This T cell receptor beta chain was recovered during a study of radiotherapy plus CTLA-4 blockade in lung cancer (dated by TCRdb to the late 2010s). About the full investigation: Among enrolled patients, approximately 19% had an objective response and about 30% reached disease control.

The study tested focal radiation therapy combined with CTLA-4 blockade (ipilimumab) in patients with chemo-refractory metastatic non-small-cell lung cancer. On this clone: Which antigen it targets is not known. Base qualities are not at hand, and no much larger clone is one base apart.

CDR3 length: 14 amino acids, cysteine to phenylalanine. Kept here is only the CDR3 DNA, which spans 42 bases and is read in frame from base 1. CDR1 and CDR2 are drawn from the germline V gene (reference sequence): MNHEY, SMNVEV. Trimming leaves V shorter by 6 bases and J shorter by 4 bases, with the junction holding 3 bases beyond the gene matches. Results and caveats for the whole study, not just this receptor: After treatment with radiotherapy and ipilimumab, TCR clones that originated in tumors expanded in peripheral blood. Increased serum interferon-beta after radiation, together with early dynamic changes in blood T cell clones, were reported to be the strongest predictors of response.

Receptor amplification or capture employed the immunoSEQ multiplex PCR assay. Here the immuneACCESS table is served through TCRdb, limited to in-frame sequences with V and J called. Missing clones are a known gap in these copies; in checked studies unresolved V genes cover under half, and the rest lacks a known reason. Counted in this sample were over 80,000 clones; around 84% of them appeared once. Roughly a sixth of the sample is taken by the ten largest. Recombination joined TRBV27 with TRBJ2-2; 9 bases in between match TRBD1. The sample was peripheral blood, taken from a patient treated with radiotherapy plus ipilimumab. The TCR comes from a human donor with non-small cell lung cancer that progressed on radiotherapy plus ipilimumab. In nucleotides, the sequence is TGTGCCAGCAGACGGGACAGGGTCACCGGGGAGCTGTTTTTT. This gives the protein CASRRDRVTGELFF.